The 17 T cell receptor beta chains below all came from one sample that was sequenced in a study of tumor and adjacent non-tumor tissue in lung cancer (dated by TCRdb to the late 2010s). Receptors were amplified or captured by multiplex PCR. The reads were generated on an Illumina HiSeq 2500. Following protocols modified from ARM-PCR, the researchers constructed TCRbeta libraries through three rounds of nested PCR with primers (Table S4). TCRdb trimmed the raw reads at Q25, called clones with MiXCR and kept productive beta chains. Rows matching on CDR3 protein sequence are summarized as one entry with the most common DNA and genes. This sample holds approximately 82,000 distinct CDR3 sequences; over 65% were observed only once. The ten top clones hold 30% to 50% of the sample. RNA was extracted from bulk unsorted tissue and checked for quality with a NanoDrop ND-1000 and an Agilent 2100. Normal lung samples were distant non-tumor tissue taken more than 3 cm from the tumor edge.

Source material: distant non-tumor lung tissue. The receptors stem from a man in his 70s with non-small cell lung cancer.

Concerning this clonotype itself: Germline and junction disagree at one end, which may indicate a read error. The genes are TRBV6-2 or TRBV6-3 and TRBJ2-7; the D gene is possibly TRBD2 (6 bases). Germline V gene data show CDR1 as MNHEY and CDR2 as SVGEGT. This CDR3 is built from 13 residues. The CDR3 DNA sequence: TGTGTCAGCATCCGGGGGACCGACTACGAGCAGTACTTC. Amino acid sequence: CVSIRGTDYEQYF.

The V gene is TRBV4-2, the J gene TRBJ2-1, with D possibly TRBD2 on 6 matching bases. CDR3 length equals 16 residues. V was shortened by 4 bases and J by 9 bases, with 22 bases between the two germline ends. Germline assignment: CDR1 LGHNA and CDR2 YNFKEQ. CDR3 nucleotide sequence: TGTGCCAGCAGCCCCTGGGGGGAAGGCAATTTCATTGAGCAGTTCTTC. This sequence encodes CASSPWGEGNFIEQFF.

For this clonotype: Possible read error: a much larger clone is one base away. The chain's CDR3 is CSAGRIREQYF. The CDR3 DNA is TGCAGTGCTGGAAGGATCCGTGAGCAGTACTTC. V and J are TRBV20-1 and TRBJ2-7; D remains unclear. Germline V gene data show CDR1 as DFQATT and CDR2 as SNEGSKA (reference sequence). The CDR3 covers 11 residues. V was clipped by 5 bases and J by 7 bases, with 12 bases between them.

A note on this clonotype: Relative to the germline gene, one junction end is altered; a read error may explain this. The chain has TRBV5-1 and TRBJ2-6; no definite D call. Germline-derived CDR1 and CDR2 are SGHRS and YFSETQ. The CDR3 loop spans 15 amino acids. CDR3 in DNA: TGCGCCAACAGCGTAACGAATTCTGGGGCCAACGTCCTGACTTTC. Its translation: CANSVTNSGANVLTF.

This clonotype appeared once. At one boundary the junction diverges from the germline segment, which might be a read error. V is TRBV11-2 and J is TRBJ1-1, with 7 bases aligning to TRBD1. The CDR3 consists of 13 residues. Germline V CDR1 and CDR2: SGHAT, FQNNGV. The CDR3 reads CARNLGTADKPVF. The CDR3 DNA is TGTGCCAGAAACTTAGGGACAGCCGATAAACCTGTCTTT. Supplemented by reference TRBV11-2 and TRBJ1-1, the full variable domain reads EAGVAQSPRYKIIEKRQSVAFWCNPISGHATLYWYQQILGQGPKLLIQFQNNGVVDDSQLPKDRFSAERLKGVDSTLKIQPAKLEDSAVYLCARNLGTADKPVFGQGTRLTVV.

In nucleotides, the CDR3 is TGCAGTGCTAAAGATCCACAACGACTAGCGGGGCTTCCCAATGAGCAGTTCTTC. Residues: CSAKDPQRLAGLPNEQFF. The genes are TRBV20-1 and TRBJ2-1, with 11 positions matching TRBD2. V was clipped by 4 bases and J by 6 bases; unmatched bases: 17. CDR1 and CDR2 (germline): DFQATT, SNEGSKA (reference sequence). This CDR3 is built from 18 residues.

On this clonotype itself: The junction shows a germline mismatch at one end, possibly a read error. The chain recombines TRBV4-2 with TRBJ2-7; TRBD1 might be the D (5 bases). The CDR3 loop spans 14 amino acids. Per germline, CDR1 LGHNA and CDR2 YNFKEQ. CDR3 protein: CASCQGQGLYDQYF. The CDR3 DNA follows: TGTGCCAGCTGCCAAGGACAAGGTCTCTACGATCAGTACTTC.

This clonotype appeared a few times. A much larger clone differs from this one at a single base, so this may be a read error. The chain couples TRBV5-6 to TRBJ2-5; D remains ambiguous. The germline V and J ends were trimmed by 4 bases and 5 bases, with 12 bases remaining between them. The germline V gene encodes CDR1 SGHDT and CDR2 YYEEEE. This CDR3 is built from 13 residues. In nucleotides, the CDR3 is TGTGCCAGCAGCCCCAATGCGCACGAGACCCAGTACTTC. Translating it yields CASSPNAHETQYF.

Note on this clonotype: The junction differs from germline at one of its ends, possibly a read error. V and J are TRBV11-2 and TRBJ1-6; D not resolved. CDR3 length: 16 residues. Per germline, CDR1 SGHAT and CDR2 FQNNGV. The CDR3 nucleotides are TGTGCCAGCAACTTAGATCGACGGGTCCCTGGTTCACCCCTCCACTTT. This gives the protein CASNLDRRVPGSPLHF.

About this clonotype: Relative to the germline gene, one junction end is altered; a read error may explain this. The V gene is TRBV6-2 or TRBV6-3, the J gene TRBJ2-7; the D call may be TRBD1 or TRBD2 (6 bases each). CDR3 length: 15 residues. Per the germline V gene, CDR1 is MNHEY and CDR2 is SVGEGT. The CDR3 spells CTSSSKRGGSYEQYF. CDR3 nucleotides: TGTACCAGCAGTTCTAAGAGAGGGGGGTCCTACGAGCAGTACTTC.

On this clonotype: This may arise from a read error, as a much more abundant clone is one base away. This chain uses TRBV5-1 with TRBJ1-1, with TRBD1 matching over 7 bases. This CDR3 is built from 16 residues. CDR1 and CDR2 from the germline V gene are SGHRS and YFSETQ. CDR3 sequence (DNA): TGCGCCAGCAGCTTGGCGCCCGGGACAGTGAACACTGCAGCTTTCTTT. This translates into CASSLAPGTVNTAAFF.

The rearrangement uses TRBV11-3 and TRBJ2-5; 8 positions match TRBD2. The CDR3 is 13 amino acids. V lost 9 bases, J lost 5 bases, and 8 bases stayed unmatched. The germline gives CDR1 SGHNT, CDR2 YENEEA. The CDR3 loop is CASCNSGKETQYF. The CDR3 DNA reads TGTGCCAGTTGTAATAGCGGGAAGGAGACCCAGTACTTC.

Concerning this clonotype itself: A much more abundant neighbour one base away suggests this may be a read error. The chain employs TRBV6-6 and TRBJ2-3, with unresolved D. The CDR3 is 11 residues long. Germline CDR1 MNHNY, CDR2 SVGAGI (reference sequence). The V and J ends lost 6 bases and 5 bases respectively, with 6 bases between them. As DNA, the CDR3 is TGTGCCAGCAGCTGGGGAGATACGCAGTATTTT. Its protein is CASSWGDTQYF.

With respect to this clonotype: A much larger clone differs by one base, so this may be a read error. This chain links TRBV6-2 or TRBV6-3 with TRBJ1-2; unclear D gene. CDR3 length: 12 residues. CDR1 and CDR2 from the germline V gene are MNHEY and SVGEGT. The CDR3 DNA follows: TGTGCCAGCAGTTCCGACGGAGCCCGGGTTAGATTC. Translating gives CASSSDGARVRF.

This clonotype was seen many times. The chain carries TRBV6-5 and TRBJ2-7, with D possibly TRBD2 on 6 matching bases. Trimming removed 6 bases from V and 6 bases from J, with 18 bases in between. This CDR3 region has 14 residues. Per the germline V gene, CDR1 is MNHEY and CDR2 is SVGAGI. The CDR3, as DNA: TGTGCCAGCAGGCGGGACTCCGCCCTGGGCGAGCAGTACTTC. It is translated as CASRRDSALGEQYF.

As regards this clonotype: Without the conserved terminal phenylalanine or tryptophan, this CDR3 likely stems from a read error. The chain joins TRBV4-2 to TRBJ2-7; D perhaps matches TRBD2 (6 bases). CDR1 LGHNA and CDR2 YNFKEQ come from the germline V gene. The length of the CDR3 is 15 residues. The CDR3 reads CAISQETRGTYEQYI. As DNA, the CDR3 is TGTGCCATCAGCCAAGAGACCCGGGGGACCTACGAACAGTACATC.

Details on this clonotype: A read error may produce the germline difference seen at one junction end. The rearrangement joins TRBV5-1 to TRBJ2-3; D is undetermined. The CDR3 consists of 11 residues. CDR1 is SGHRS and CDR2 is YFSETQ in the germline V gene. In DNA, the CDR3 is TGCGCCAGTGACGAAGGAGATACGCAATATTTT. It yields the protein CASDEGDTQYF.